The source of this T cell receptor beta chain is a study of cytotoxic CD8 clonotypes in ibrutinib-treated CLL. The wider study: IGHV unmutated under 18; relapsed/refractory about 10; treatment-naive around 14. Responses: roughly 24 partial, 2 complete; after median around 68 months, roughly 15 stayed remitted, some twelve progressed. Each sample contained, on average, almost 260,000 productive templates and roughly 96,000 productive rearrangements.

V was clipped by 4 bases and J by 7 bases, with 11 bases between them. Germline assignment: CDR1 SGHTS and CDR2 YDEGEE. This CDR3 is built from 13 residues. Points on this clone: Its antigen is currently unknown.

The protocol was immunoSEQ multiplex PCR, while the TCRdb copy is restricted to in-frame clones and leaves out a portion. The sample lists more than 70,000 clones; roughly three quarters were seen once. Overall study findings and caveats: Collection times varied between progressing and sustained-remission patients.

The material was PBMCs, obtained after 12 months of ibrutinib treatment. This receptor was identified in a human donor with chronic lymphocytic leukemia. This chain connects TRBV5-8 to TRBJ1-4; no reliable D call. The CDR3 loop reads CASSLKTREKLFF. CDR3 nucleotide sequence: TGTGCCAGCAGCCTCAAGACCCGTGAAAAACTGTTTTTT.